Listed below are T cell receptor beta chains from one sample, sequenced in a study of T cell changes during pregnancy in multiple sclerosis. Method: immunoSEQ multiplex PCR; TCRdb's copy keeps in-frame clones and lacks some. The data hold tens of thousands of clones, with approximately 94% observed a single time. Sequenced material: peripheral blood, taken in the second trimester of pregnancy. These receptors came from a female donor in good health, enrolled as a control in a pregnancy study. CDR3s leave out the opening cysteine and the closing phenylalanine or tryptophan.

j_call | v_call | cdr3_aa
TRBJ1-4 | TRBV7-2 | ASSPPGQTTNEKLF
TRBJ1-5 | TRBV5-6 | ASSLGPITGNQPQH
TRBJ2-7 | TRBV27 | ASSLGQGSYEQY
TRBJ2-2 | TRBV28 | ASHRGAGELF
TRBJ1-1 | TRBV27 | ARGGRGIMNTEAF
TRBJ2-7 | TRBV27 | ASSLSSLRDYEQY
TRBJ2-3 | TRBV6-5 | ASSYAHARSTDTQY
TRBJ1-2 | TRBV15 | ATSREDSYT
TRBJ2-3 | TRBV4-3 | ASSQTSGSTDTQY
TRBJ2-4 | TRBV7-2 | ASSTGQGRNIQY
TRBJ1-1 | TRBV7-9 | ASSVLGVTSPNTEAF
TRBJ2-7 | TRBV7-9 | ASSGTGTRPYEQY
TRBJ2-2 | TRBV15 | ATSRVKGQGNTGELF
TRBJ1-1 | TRBV7-8 | ASSFTTGGLTEAF
TRBJ1-1 | TRBV4-2 | ASSQGRENTEAF
TRBJ2-7 | TRBV7-2 | ASSLFTGLTYEQY
TRBJ1-2 | TRBV11-2 | ASSLGRTGGTEGHT
TRBJ2-1 | TRBV7-9 | ASRLSGDNEQF
TRBJ2-7 | TRBV5-8 | ASSLRGTGTWEQY
TRBJ1-1 | TRBV15 | ATSRDRGTGALVTEAF
TRBJ1-1 | TRBV21-1 | ASSKECGEGTEAF
TRBJ2-6 | TRBV7-9 | ASSHRDRGPGANVLT
TRBJ2-1 | TRBV9 | ASSSRQGDNEQF
TRBJ1-2 | TRBV4-3 | ASSQRTEAVSGYT
TRBJ2-7 | TRBV28 | ASSPRTGPYEQY
TRBJ2-4 | TRBV27 | ASRRGRMGEGNIQY
TRBJ1-5 | TRBV19 | ASRQGDQPQH
TRBJ1-4 | TRBV4-3 | ASSQDSGGELF
TRBJ1-5 | TRBV27 | ASSAQGYNQPQH
TRBJ2-7 | TRBV4-2 | ASSQEVGRREQY
TRBJ1-2 | TRBV6-6 | ASSSPTVSNYGYT
TRBJ2-1 | TRBV7-8 | ASSLPASDEQF
TRBJ2-7 | TRBV3-2 | ATHCEQY
TRBJ2-5 | TRBV5-6 | ASSLGGTGLETQY
TRBJ2-7 | TRBV5-1 | ASSLSQGPYEQY
TRBJ1-5 | TRBV4-1 | ASSLHRQANQPQH
TRBJ1-5 | TRBV19 | ASSIQTGHQPQH
TRBJ1-5 | TRBV6-5 | ASRGANQPQH
TRBJ1-1 | TRBV7-9 | ASSLVGGAEAF
TRBJ1-1 | TRBV2 | ASSVLEAANTEAF
TRBJ2-7 | TRBV18 | ASSPILGLQGEQY
TRBJ2-7 | TRBV4-3 | ASSQDSTLGTGAEQY
TRBJ1-5 | TRBV28 | ASSARDRSILSNQPQH
TRBJ1-2 | TRBV28 | ASSFDGNYGYT
TRBJ1-3 | TRBV4-3 | ASSQDRGQSGTIY
TRBJ2-3 | TRBV18 | ASSPPGGASTDTQY
TRBJ1-1 | TRBV6-1 | ASFSVAEAF
TRBJ1-6 | TRBV6-5 | ASSYSWGGDSPLH
TRBJ1-2 | TRBV29-1 | SVGGQGSYNYGYT